These T cell receptor beta chains were read from a single sample in a study of shared clonotypes between healthy human individuals. Here immunoSEQ multiplex PCR was the method, and the copy in TCRdb shows in-frame clones only, minus some. Altogether about 1.1 million clones are present, approximately 80% being singletons, with the ten largest covering roughly 0.56%. The sequencing input was memory CD4+ T cells from PBMCs. The origin of the receptors is a man between 18 and 29 years old in good health. Some clones in this sample may be carry-over from other donors' samples. Both conserved end residues are part of each CDR3.

TRBV4-3	TRBJ2-7	CASSLYLGTGVSSYEQYF
TRBV5-1	TRBJ2-1	CASSLMTGGRDEQFF
TRBV5-1	TRBJ2-7	CASSLAPGTPAYEQYF
TRBV7-2	TRBJ2-7	CASSLSVFSDYEQYF
TRBV6-5	TRBJ2-2	CASSGSRGRTGELFF
TRBV11-2	TRBJ2-7	CASSSRTGGGEQYF
TRBV7-8	TRBJ2-7	CASSFRGRKYEQYF
TRBV4-3	TRBJ2-2	CASSQEASPTGELFF
TRBV18	TRBJ1-3	CASSPLTGNTIYF
TRBV28	TRBJ1-4	CASAIQTNEKLFF
TRBV5-1	TRBJ1-2	CASSLDTTANYGYTF
TRBV18	TRBJ2-7	CASSPGTSGLYEQYF
TRBV11-1	TRBJ2-7	CASSLAQEEQYF
TRBV5-4	TRBJ2-1	CASSLSRTSGHNEQFF
TRBV5-1	TRBJ2-3	CASSLGHGPSYGDTQYF
TRBV7-3	TRBJ2-3	CASSYHGTSGTDTQYF
TRBV28	TRBJ1-2	CASSSGQVLWGYTF
TRBV9	TRBJ1-1	CASSAQGANTEAFF
TRBV6-6	TRBJ1-5	CASSYTKNQPQHF
TRBV7-6	TRBJ1-2	CASSSRPGYGYTF
TRBV5-5	TRBJ2-7	CASSGTWGGSAHEQYF
TRBV11-2	TRBJ1-2	CASTESRGGYGYTF
TRBV30	TRBJ1-5	CAWSSRKRGGNQPQHF
TRBV19	TRBJ2-3	CASSISSYTDTQYF
TRBV5-1	TRBJ1-1	CASSPGARGNTEAFF